These T cell receptor beta chains were read from a single sample in a study of CD8+ T cells in alopecia areata. Some clones are missing from TCRdb's copy, which holds only in-frame ones; the method was immunoSEQ multiplex PCR. The sample lists fewer than 150,000 clones, around four fifths occurring once. The starting material was CD8+ T cells sorted from blood, obtained at week 4, from a patient treated with tofacitinib. The receptors were gathered from a human donor with alopecia areata. Both conserved end residues are part of each CDR3. D genes are given only for firm matches. Some rows mark clone size as missing; the rest say once, few, many or name a class of expanded clone.

TRBV7-9,.,.,TRBJ1-1,TGTGCCAGCAGCTTATTATCGGCGAACACTGAAGCTTTCTTT,CASSLLSANTEAFF
TRBV6-5,.,.,TRBJ2-2,TGTGCCAGCAGTTACTCGGGACCCGGGGAGCTGTTTTTT,CASSYSGPGELFF
TRBV19,TRBD1,.,TRBJ1-5,TGTGCCAGTAGTATCGGGACAGGCAATCAGCCCCAGCATTTT,CASSIGTGNQPQHF
TRBV4-1,TRBD2,.,TRBJ2-1,TGCGCCAGCAGCCAAGTTTTCGGGCAGCTAGCGGGGCCTGACTACAATGAGCAGTTCTTC,CASSQVFGQLAGPDYNEQFF
TRBV5-6,.,.,TRBJ1-6,TGTGCCAGCAGCTTGGGACAGTCGCCACCCCTCCACTTT,CASSLGQSPPLHF
TRBV12-1,.,few,TRBJ1-5,TGTGCCAGCAGCTGCAGCAGCTATCAGCCCCAGCATTTT,CASSCSSYQPQHF
TRBV7-8,TRBD2,.,TRBJ2-3,TGTGCCAGCAGCTCACTCAGCGGGGGAGGGTCAGATACGCAGTATTTT,CASSSLSGGGSDTQYF
TRBV6-1,TRBD2,.,TRBJ2-5,TGTGCCAGCAGTGCCCGACTAGCGGGGGTCCAAGAGACCCAGTACTTC,CASSARLAGVQETQYF
TRBV6-5,.,few,TRBJ2-2,TGTGCCAGCAGTTCCTACACCGAAGTGGGCACCGGGGAGCTGTTTTTT,CASSSYTEVGTGELFF
TRBV7-9,.,.,TRBJ1-1,TGTGCCAGCTATCCTAAGGGAGCGAACACTGAAGCTTTCTTT,CASYPKGANTEAFF
TRBV5-8,TRBD2,.,TRBJ2-7,TGTGCCAGCAGCGGGGAGGGGCCGGGGTCTAAATACGAGCAGTACTTC,CASSGEGPGSKYEQYF
TRBV27,TRBD2,.,TRBJ2-1,TGTGCCAGCAGTTTAGAGGTCGGACTAGCCTTGATCGATGAGCAGTTCTTC,CASSLEVGLALIDEQFF
TRBV25-1,TRBD1,.,TRBJ1-3,TGTGCCAGCAGCGCAGACAGGGGAGAGTTGGTTTGGAGAAACACCATATATTTT,CASSADRGELVWRNTIYF
TRBV6-1,TRBD2,.,TRBJ2-2,TGTGCCAGCAGTGATAGCGGGGCGGAGCTGTTTTTT,CASSDSGAELFF
TRBV7-9,.,.,TRBJ2-5,TGTGCCAGCAGCCCCGCGGGGGAGACCCAGTACTTC,CASSPAGETQYF
TRBV4-3,.,.,TRBJ2-7,TGCGCCAGCAGCCCCGACATCTCCTACGAGCAGTACTTC,CASSPDISYEQYF
TRBV6-5,.,.,TRBJ2-1,TGTGCCAGCAGTTACTCTTCCGGGGGCGGGAATGAGCAGTTCTTC,CASSYSSGGGNEQFF
TRBV7-9,.,once,TRBJ2-2,TGTGCCAGCAGCTTCCTGTCCCCCGGGGAGCTGTTTTTT,CASSFLSPGELFF
TRBV4-2,TRBD2,few,TRBJ2-3,TGTGCCAGCAGCCAGCTAACTAGCGGGGAAAGAGATACGCAGTATTTT,CASSQLTSGERDTQYF
TRBV15,.,.,TRBJ1-2,TGTGCCACCAGCAAAACAGGTGGCTATGGCTACACCTTC,CATSKTGGYGYTF
TRBV6-5,.,.,TRBJ2-7,TGTGCCAGCAGTACAGGGCCCTACGAGCAGTACTTC,CASSTGPYEQYF
TRBV29-1,.,.,TRBJ1-1,TGCAGCGTTGTCGGGGGCTCTGGTGAAGCTTTCTTT,CSVVGGSGEAFF
TRBV7-8,.,few,TRBJ2-3,TGTGCCAGCAGCTTAGCCACAGATACGCAGTATTTT,CASSLATDTQYF
TRBV4-1,.,once,TRBJ2-1,TGCGCCAGCAGCCAAGAATTAGTGGGTCCCGGCTCCTACAATGAGCAGTTCTTC,CASSQELVGPGSYNEQFF
TRBV7-7,TRBD2,once,TRBJ2-3,TGTGCTAGCAGCTTAGGGCCTCGACTAGCGGGGGCGGAGGTAGATACGCAGTATTTT,CASSLGPRLAGAEVDTQYF
TRBV27,.,.,TRBJ2-7,TGTGCCAGCAGTTTTTCCGTAAGCTACGAGCAGTACTTC,CASSFSVSYEQYF
TRBV10-3,.,.,TRBJ1-1,TGTGCCATCAGCGAAGGGATTGGGGGCAGCACTGAAGCTTTCTTT,CAISEGIGGSTEAFF
TRBV6-5,TRBD1,.,TRBJ1-2,TGTGCCAGCAGTTACTCCTGGCAGGGGGCGGATGGCTACACCTTC,CASSYSWQGADGYTF
TRBV4-2,TRBD2,.,TRBJ2-5,TGTGCCAGCAGCCAAGAACGGGGGGGACAAGAGACCCAGTACTTC,CASSQERGGQETQYF
TRBV29-1,TRBD2,.,TRBJ2-1,TGCAGCGTGGGACTAGCGGGGGACAATGAGCAGTTCTTC,CSVGLAGDNEQFF
TRBV7-2,TRBD1,few,TRBJ1-6,TGTGCCAGCAGCCCGACAGGGGTCTATAATTCACCCCTCCACTTT,CASSPTGVYNSPLHF
TRBV4-2,.,.,TRBJ2-1,TGTGCCAGCAGCCAAGAGAAGGGGGAGCAGTTCTTC,CASSQEKGEQFF
TRBV4-3,.,.,TRBJ2-5,TGCGCCAGCAGCCAAGACGGAGACGGAGAAACACTTCAGTACTTC,CASSQDGDGETLQYF
TRBV19,TRBD1,few,TRBJ2-7,TGTGCCAGTAGTCCCGGGACAGCGTACTACGAGCAGTACTTC,CASSPGTAYYEQYF
TRBV13,.,.,TRBJ1-1,TGTGCCAGCAGCTGGGGCCGGGGAGTGAACACTGAAGCTTTCTTT,CASSWGRGVNTEAFF
TRBV7-2,.,.,TRBJ1-2,TGTGCCAGCAGCGCGGACATTCCAAGATATTATGGCTACACCTTC,CASSADIPRYYGYTF
TRBV6-6,.,.,TRBJ2-1,TGTGCCAGCAGTTACTCTGGGGGGGCCGGTGAGCAGTTCTTC,CASSYSGGAGEQFF
TRBV4-1,TRBD2,.,TRBJ2-3,TGCGCCAGCAGCCAAGCTGCGGGGGGCCCAGATACGCAGTATTTT,CASSQAAGGPDTQYF
TRBV7-6,TRBD1,.,TRBJ2-1,TGTGCCAGCAGCCCGACAGGGATTAATGAGCAGTTCTTC,CASSPTGINEQFF
TRBV29-1,TRBD1,.,TRBJ2-5,TGCAGCGGGCAAGCAGGGGGCGCGGAGACCCAGTACTTC,CSGQAGGAETQYF
TRBV27,.,few,TRBJ1-5,TGTGCCAGCAGTTTATACCCGGGTCAGCCCCAGCATTTT,CASSLYPGQPQHF